This T cell receptor (beta chain) was found in a study of CD8 T cells in Susac syndrome. J lost 5 bases, V lost 8 bases, and 2 bases had no gene match. Per germline, CDR1 GTSNPN and CDR2 SVGIG (reference sequence). This CDR3 region has 10 residues. Random hexamers served to reverse transcribe roughly 0.5 to 1 ug RNA. Amplification of the TCR beta CDR3 was carried out by immunoSEQ multiplex PCR, which spanned a total of 54 Vbeta and 13 Jbeta segments. TCRdb passed the immunoSEQ multiplex PCR reads through MiXCR, listing each CDR3 protein once. The sample includes 110,000 to 150,000 distinct CDR3 sequences, 94% of them seen just once. The healthy controls were matched to patients by age and sex.

Input material: CD8+ T cells from PBMCs. The genes are TRBV30 and TRBJ1-2; the match to TRBD1 covers 7 bases. The sequence was collected from a human donor in good health. The CDR3 sequence: CAVTGYGYTF. The CDR3 DNA is TGTGCCGTGACAGGGTATGGCTACACCTTC.